These 27 T cell receptor beta chains were all obtained from the same sample, sequenced in a study of blood T cell repertoires in COVID-19. Assay: immunoSEQ multiplex PCR; the TCRdb copy retains only in-frame clones and omits some. The sample has roughly 320,000 clones; under 90% are singletons. The sample taken for sequencing was PBMCs or T cells enriched from blood (not recorded which). The receptors stem from a man aged 25 to 40 who had recovered from COVID-19.

This clone was seen just once. The junction departs from the called germline gene at one end, perhaps through a read error. Here the CDR3 DNA reads TGCGCCAGCGGCTTGACAGGGGAAAATTACGAGCAGTACTTC. Translated, it gives CASGLTGENYEQYF. V gene TRBV5-1 combines with J gene TRBJ2-7; TRBD1 aligns across 8 bases. Germline loops: CDR1 SGHRS, CDR2 YFSETQ. The CDR3 has 14 residues.

CDR3 sequence (DNA): TGTGCCAGCAGTTACGGCAGGGTCGGCACCGGGGAGCTGTTTTTT. This gives the protein CASSYGRVGTGELFF. This chain uses TRBV6-5 with TRBJ2-2; D might be TRBD1 (5 bases). This CDR3 is 15 amino acids long. Trimming stripped 2 bases from V and 4 bases from J, with 11 bases between. Per germline, CDR1 MNHEY and CDR2 SVGAGI.

The chain uses TRBV3-1 (or the pseudogene TRBV3-2) and TRBJ2-3; 7 bases align to TRBD1. V lost 6 bases and J lost 1; bases outside the gene matches: 4. The CDR3 consists of 14 residues. Germline assignment: CDR1 LGHDT and CDR2 YNNKEL (reference sequence). The CDR3 reads CASSNTGGTDTQYF. CDR3 sequence (DNA): TGTGCCAGCAGTAATACAGGGGGCACAGATACGCAGTATTTT.

This chain uses TRBV19 with TRBJ2-3; 13 nucleotides agree with TRBD2. This CDR3 spans 15 amino acids. The V gene end was trimmed by 11 bases and the J gene end by 6 bases; junction bases not matched to a gene: 11. Looked up from germline, CDR1 is LNHDA and CDR2 is SQIVND (reference sequence). CDR3 in amino acids: CASQRTSGSADTQYF. The CDR3 coding sequence is TGTGCCTCCCAACGGACTAGCGGGAGCGCCGATACGCAGTATTTT.

The chain combines TRBV5-1 with TRBJ1-2; 7 nucleotides line up with TRBD1. Germline V gene data show CDR1 as SGHRS and CDR2 as YFSETQ. The ends lost 4 bases at V and 7 bases at J; junction bases unmatched: 7. The CDR3 consists of 13 residues. CDR3 protein: CASSPRTGVGYTF. CDR3 coding DNA: TGCGCCAGCAGCCCCCGGACAGGAGTTGGCTACACCTTC.

V and J are TRBV11-3 and TRBJ2-5, with D possibly being TRBD2 (6 bases). The ends were cut back, 1 base at V and 4 bases at J, with 10 bases in the middle. Germline-derived CDR1 and CDR2 are SGHNT and YENEEA. CDR3 length equals 14 residues. The CDR3 here is CASSLGLDVETQYF. CDR3 in DNA: TGTGCCAGCAGCTTAGGACTAGACGTAGAGACCCAGTACTTC. The variable domain in full, completed from reference TRBV11-3 and TRBJ2-5, reads EAGVVQSPRYKIIEKKQPVAFWCNPISGHNTLYWYLQNLGQGPELLIRYENEEAVDDSQLPKDRFSAERLKGVDSTLKIQPAELGDSAVYLCASSLGLDVETQYFGPGTRLLVL.

This clone has just a few counts. This chain uses TRBV29-1 with TRBJ1-5; D is perhaps TRBD1 (6 bases). Germline lookup yields CDR1 SQVTM and CDR2 ANQGSEA. This CDR3 contains 13 residues. V was shortened by 7 bases and J by 4 bases, with 14 bases between the two germline ends. The CDR3 coding sequence is TGCAGCGCTGCACAGGGCCTTAATCAGCCCCAGCATTTT. As protein: CSAAQGLNQPQHF.

This clone was found once. The chain combines TRBV10-3 with TRBJ1-4; no clear D. This CDR3 is 13 amino acids long. V was cut by 3 bases and J by 4 bases, with 6 bases left in between. The germline V gene has CDR1 ENHRY and CDR2 SYGVKD. CDR3 sequence: CAISERSNEKLFF. The CDR3 region has the DNA TGTGCCATCAGTGAACGCAGTAATGAAAAACTGTTTTTT.

V usage is TRBV2 and J usage is TRBJ1-1; 12 bases match TRBD1. The CDR3 is made up of 14 amino acids. V trimming: 6 bases; J trimming: 5 bases; junction bases outside the gene matches: 4. The germline V gene has CDR1 SNHLY and CDR2 FYNNEI. The CDR3 protein is CASSRDRGLTEAFF. Here the CDR3 DNA reads TGTGCCAGCAGCCGGGACAGGGGGCTTACTGAAGCTTTCTTT.

This clone was observed a single time. The CDR3 DNA reads as TGTGCCAGCAGCTGGACAGGGTATCAGCCCCAGCATTTT. This translates into CASSWTGYQPQHF. This chain connects TRBV7-2 to TRBJ1-5; 8 nucleotides line up with TRBD1. Unmatched junction bases numbered 1, after V lost 4 bases and J lost 5 bases. This CDR3 is built from 13 residues. The germline V gene has CDR1 SGHTA and CDR2 FQGNSA.

The chain employs TRBV18 and TRBJ2-3, with unresolved D. The CDR3 consists of 12 residues. The germline gives CDR1 KGHSH, CDR2 LQKENI. The V and J ends lost 8 bases and 1 base respectively, with 7 bases between them. CDR3: CASDTGTDTQYF. The CDR3 DNA follows: TGTGCCAGCGACACAGGCACAGATACGCAGTATTTT.

This clone showed up just once. The rearrangement uses TRBV4-1 and TRBJ2-5; the D is unclear. The CDR3 has 14 amino acids. With 0 bases removed from V and 1 base from J, the gap between germline ends came to 6 bases. CDR1 MGHRA and CDR2 YSYEKL come from the germline V gene. The CDR3 here is CASSQESLQETQYF. Written as DNA, the CDR3 is TGCGCCAGCAGCCAAGAGAGCCTCCAAGAGACCCAGTACTTC.

The rearrangement joins TRBV18 to TRBJ2-7, with D maybe TRBD1 (6 bases). Trimming cost V 1 base and J 2 bases, with 15 bases left between them. The CDR3 runs 16 residues. Germline CDR1 and CDR2: KGHSH and LQKENI. The CDR3 nucleotides read TGTGCCAGCTCACCACTGGGTCAGGGGCCTGCCTACGAGCAGTACTTC. Translated: CASSPLGQGPAYEQYF.

The rearrangement joins TRBV12-3 or TRBV12-4 to TRBJ2-7, with D possibly matching TRBD1 (7 bases). The CDR3 extends over 13 amino acids. The germline V and J ends were trimmed by 8 bases and 4 bases, with 15 bases remaining between them. The CDR3 is CASAGTARYEQYF. In DNA form, the CDR3 reads TGTGCCAGCGCGGGGACAGCCCGATACGAGCAGTACTTC.

In this sample, this clone turned up once. The chain carries TRBV24-1 and TRBJ1-3; 8 bases agree with TRBD1. CDR3 length equals 18 residues. From germline, CDR1 is KGHDR and CDR2 SFDVKD. The trim removed 3 bases at V and 4 bases at J, leaving 13 bases unmatched. This chain's CDR3 is CATSDAAPPWTGGNTIYF. The CDR3 DNA is TGTGCCACCAGTGATGCCGCACCACCCTGGACAGGGGGAAACACCATATATTTT.

V usage is TRBV5-1 and J usage is TRBJ2-1, with 12 bases identical to TRBD2. Germline-derived CDR1 and CDR2 are SGHRS and YFSETQ. V was clipped by 0 bases and J by 6 bases; unmatched bases: 7. CDR3 length equals 17 residues. The CDR3 DNA sequence: TGCGCCAGCAGCTTGGGGCCGGGACTAGCGGGTTCCAATGAGCAGTTCTTC. It codes for CASSLGPGLAGSNEQFF.

This chain connects TRBV19 to TRBJ1-6; TRBD1 agrees at 8 bases. The CDR3 totals 15 residues. The germline gives CDR1 LNHDA, CDR2 SQIVND (reference sequence). V lost 4 bases, J lost 7 bases, and 6 bases stayed unmatched. The CDR3: CASSTDRGENSPLHF. The DNA of the CDR3 is TGTGCCAGTAGTACAGACAGGGGCGAGAATTCACCCCTCCACTTT. Looking up the rest from reference TRBV19 and TRBJ1-6 gives the full variable domain: DGGITQSPKYLFRKEGQNVTLSCEQNLNHDAMYWYRQDPGQGLRLIYYSQIVNDFQKGDIAEGYSVSREKKESFPLTVTSAQKNPTAFYLCASSTDRGENSPLHFGNGTRLTVT.

To note about this clone: Other DNA sequences of this sample code for an identical CDR3. This sequence joins TRBV30 and TRBJ1-5; 9 nucleotides agree with TRBD1. The CDR3 contains 13 residues. V lost 3 bases and J lost 4; bases outside the gene matches: 1. CDR1 is GTSNPN, CDR2 SVGIG, per germline (reference sequence). CDR3 protein: CAWSGTGNQPQHF. The DNA for the CDR3 is TGTGCCTGGAGCGGGACAGGGAATCAGCCCCAGCATTTT.

The genes are TRBV19 and TRBJ2-3; 8 nucleotides match TRBD1. V gave up 7 bases and J gave up 3 bases; unmatched junction bases: 12. From germline, CDR1 is LNHDA and CDR2 SQIVND (reference sequence). This CDR3 has 16 residues. For the CDR3, the DNA is TGTGCCAGTACTGATCCTAGGACAGGGTCAACAGATACGCAGTATTTT. Amino acids: CASTDPRTGSTDTQYF.

The chain employs TRBV6-5 and TRBJ2-2; D possibly corresponds to TRBD1 (5 bases). Between the trimmed V and J ends, which lost 11 bases and 4 bases, there was a span of 17 bases. Germline V CDR1 and CDR2: MNHEY, SVGAGI. This CDR3 has 14 amino acids. This chain's CDR3 is CAGRGWLGTGELFF. CDR3 coding DNA: TGTGCCGGAAGGGGTTGGTTGGGCACCGGGGAGCTGTTTTTT.

This clone showed up just once. This chain uses TRBV4-2 with TRBJ2-2; possibly TRBD1 for D (5 bases). The germline CDR1 and CDR2 sequences are LGHNA and YNFKEQ. Between the trimmed V and J ends, which lost 1 base and 5 bases, there was a span of 17 bases. The CDR3 totals 17 residues. The DNA of the CDR3 is TGTGCCAGCAGCCAAGTGGGTAGGACAAGCCCTACCGGGGAGCTGTTTTTT. Encoded protein: CASSQVGRTSPTGELFF.

V is TRBV6-4 and J is TRBJ1-1; TRBD1 aligns across 8 bases. The germline gives CDR1 MRHNA, CDR2 SNTAGT. J gave up 3 bases and V 5 bases, and 5 bases lay outside the gene matches. The CDR3 is 14 amino acids. In DNA, the CDR3 is TGTGCCAGCAGTCAACAGGGGGAGGACACTGAAGCTTTCTTT. This gives the protein CASSQQGEDTEAFF.

This clone has just a few counts. V and J are TRBV19 and TRBJ1-5; a weak D match, TRBD1 (5 bases). The CDR3 consists of 13 residues. Germline V gives CDR1 LNHDA, CDR2 SQIVND (reference sequence). Trimming pared 7 bases from V and 6 bases from J, leaving 13 bases between. CDR3 nucleotides: TGTGCCAGTAATCGGGACTACCGTCAGCCCCAGCATTTT. It specifies CASNRDYRQPQHF.

On this clone: At one end, the junction sequence differs from germline, possibly due to a read error. The J gene is TRBJ1-3, the V gene TRBV4-1, with 7 bases lining up with TRBD1. The V gene's germline CDR1 is MGHRA and CDR2 YSYEKL. This CDR3 contains 16 residues. In DNA form, the CDR3 reads TGCGCCACCAGCCGACCCGGACAGGCCTCTGGAAACACCATATATTTT. Protein product: CATSRPGQASGNTIYF.

The V gene is TRBV6-5, the J gene TRBJ1-2, with unresolved D. This CDR3 contains 11 residues. With 6 bases removed from V and 6 bases from J, the gap between germline ends came to 8 bases. Germline V gene sequence: CDR1 MNHEY, CDR2 SVGAGI. CDR3 residues: CASREWDGYTF. CDR3 coding DNA: TGTGCCAGCAGGGAGTGGGATGGCTACACCTTC.

The J gene is TRBJ2-5, the V gene TRBV18; D might be TRBD2 (5 bases). The V and J ends lost 6 bases and 1 base respectively, with 12 bases between them. This CDR3 has 14 amino acids. CDR1 KGHSH and CDR2 LQKENI come from the germline V gene. CDR3 sequence reads: CASSLGGLQETQYF. CDR3 in DNA: TGTGCCAGCTCGCTTGGCGGACTCCAAGAGACCCAGTACTTC.

The chain recombines TRBV5-1 with TRBJ2-1, with 14 nucleotides matching TRBD2. Germline CDR1 SGHRS, CDR2 YFSETQ. This CDR3 is built from 16 residues. The V gene end was trimmed by 0 bases and the J gene end by 7 bases; junction bases not matched to a gene: 3. CDR3 sequence reads: CASSLAGTSGSNEQFF. In DNA form, the CDR3 reads TGCGCCAGCAGCTTGGCCGGGACTAGCGGGAGTAATGAGCAGTTCTTC.